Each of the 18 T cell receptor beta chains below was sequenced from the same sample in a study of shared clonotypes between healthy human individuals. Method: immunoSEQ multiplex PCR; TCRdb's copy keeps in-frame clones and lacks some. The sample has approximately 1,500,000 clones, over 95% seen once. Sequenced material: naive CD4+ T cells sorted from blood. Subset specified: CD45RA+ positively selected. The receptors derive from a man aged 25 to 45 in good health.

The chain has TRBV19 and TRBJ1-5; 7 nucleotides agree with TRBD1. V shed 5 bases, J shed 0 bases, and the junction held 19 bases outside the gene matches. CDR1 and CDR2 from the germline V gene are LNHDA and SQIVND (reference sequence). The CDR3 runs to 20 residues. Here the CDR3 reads CASSRLTGEWWDYSNQPQHF. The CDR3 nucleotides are TGTGCCAGTAGTCGACTTACAGGGGAGTGGTGGGATTATAGCAATCAGCCCCAGCATTTT.

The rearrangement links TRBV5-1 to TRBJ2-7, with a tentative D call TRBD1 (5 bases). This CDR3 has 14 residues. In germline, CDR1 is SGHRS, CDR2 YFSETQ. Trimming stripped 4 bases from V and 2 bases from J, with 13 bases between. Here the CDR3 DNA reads TGCGCCAGCAGCGTGATTGGACAAGCCTACGAGCAGTACTTC. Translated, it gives CASSVIGQAYEQYF. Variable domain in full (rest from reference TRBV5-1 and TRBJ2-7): KAGVTQTPRYLIKTRGQQVTLSCSPISGHRSVSWYQQTPGQGLQFLFEYFSETQRNKGNFPGRFSGRQFSNSRSEMNVSTLELGDSALYLCASSVIGQAYEQYFGPGTRLTVT.

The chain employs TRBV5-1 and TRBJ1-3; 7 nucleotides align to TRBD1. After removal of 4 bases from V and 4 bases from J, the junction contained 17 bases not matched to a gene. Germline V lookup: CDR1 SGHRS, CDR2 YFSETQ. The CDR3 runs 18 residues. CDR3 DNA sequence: TGCGCCAGCAGCCCCACCCTGACAGGGATTTCTTCCGGAAACACCATATATTTT. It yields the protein CASSPTLTGISSGNTIYF.

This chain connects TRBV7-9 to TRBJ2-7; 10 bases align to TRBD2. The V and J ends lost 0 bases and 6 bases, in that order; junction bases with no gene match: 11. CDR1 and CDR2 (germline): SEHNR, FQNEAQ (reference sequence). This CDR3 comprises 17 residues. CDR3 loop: CASSLALLAGVGGEQYF. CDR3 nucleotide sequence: TGTGCCAGCAGCTTAGCCCTTCTAGCGGGAGTAGGCGGCGAGCAGTACTTC.

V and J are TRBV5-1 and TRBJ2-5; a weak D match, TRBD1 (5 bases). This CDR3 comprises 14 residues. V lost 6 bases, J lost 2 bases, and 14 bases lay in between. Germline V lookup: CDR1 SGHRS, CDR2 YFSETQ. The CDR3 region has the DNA TGCGCCAGCAACCCGGCAGGGATGCAAGAGACCCAGTACTTC. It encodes CASNPAGMQETQYF.

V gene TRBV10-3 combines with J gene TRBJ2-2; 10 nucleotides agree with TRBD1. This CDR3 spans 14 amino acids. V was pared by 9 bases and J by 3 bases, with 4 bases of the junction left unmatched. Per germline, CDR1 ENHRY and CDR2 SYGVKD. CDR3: CAIRQGADTGELFF. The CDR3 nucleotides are TGTGCCATTCGACAGGGGGCGGACACCGGGGAGCTGTTTTTT.

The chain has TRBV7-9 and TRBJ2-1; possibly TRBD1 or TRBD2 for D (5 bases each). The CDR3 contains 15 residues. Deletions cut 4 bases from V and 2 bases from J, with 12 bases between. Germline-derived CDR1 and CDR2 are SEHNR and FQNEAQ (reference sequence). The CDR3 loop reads CASSWGPPPYNEQFF. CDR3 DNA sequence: TGTGCCAGCAGCTGGGGACCACCCCCCTACAATGAGCAGTTCTTC. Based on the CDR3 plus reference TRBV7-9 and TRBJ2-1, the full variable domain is DTGVSQNPRHKITKRGQNVTFRCDPISEHNRLYWYRQTLGQGPEFLTYFQNEAQLEKSRLLSDRFSAERPKGSFSTLEIQRTEQGDSAMYLCASSWGPPPYNEQFFGPGTRLTVL.

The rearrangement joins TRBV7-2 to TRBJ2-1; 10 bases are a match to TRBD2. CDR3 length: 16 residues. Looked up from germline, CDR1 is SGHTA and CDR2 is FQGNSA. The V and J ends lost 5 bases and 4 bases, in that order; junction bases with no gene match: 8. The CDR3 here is CASSLTRTSGYNEQFF. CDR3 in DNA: TGTGCCAGCAGCCTGACCCGGACTAGCGGATACAATGAGCAGTTCTTC.

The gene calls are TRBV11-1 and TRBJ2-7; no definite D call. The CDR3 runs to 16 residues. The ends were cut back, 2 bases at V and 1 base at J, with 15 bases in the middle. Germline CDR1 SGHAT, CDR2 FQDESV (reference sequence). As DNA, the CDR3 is TGTGCCAGCAGCTTAATTAGTACCCGTCGGTCCTACGAGCAGTACTTC. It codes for CASSLISTRRSYEQYF.

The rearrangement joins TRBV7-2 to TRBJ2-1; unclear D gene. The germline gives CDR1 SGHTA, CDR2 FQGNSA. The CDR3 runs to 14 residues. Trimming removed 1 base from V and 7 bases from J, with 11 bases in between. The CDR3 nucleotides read TGTGCCAGCAGCTTAGTCGGGTCTAGGAATGAGCAGTTCTTC. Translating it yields CASSLVGSRNEQFF. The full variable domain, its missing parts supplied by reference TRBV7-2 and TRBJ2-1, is GAGVSQSPSNKVTEKGKDVELRCDPISGHTALYWYRQSLGQGLEFLIYFQGNSAPDKSGLPSDRFSAERTGGSVSTLTIQRTQQEDSAVYLCASSLVGSRNEQFFGPGTRLTVL.

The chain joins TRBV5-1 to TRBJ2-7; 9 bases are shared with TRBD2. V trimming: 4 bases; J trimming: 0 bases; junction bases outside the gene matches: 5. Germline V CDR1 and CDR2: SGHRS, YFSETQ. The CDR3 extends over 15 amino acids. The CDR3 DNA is TGCGCCAGCAGCGCCAAGACTAGCGGCTCCTACGAGCAGTACTTC. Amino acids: CASSAKTSGSYEQYF. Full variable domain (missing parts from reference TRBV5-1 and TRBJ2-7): KAGVTQTPRYLIKTRGQQVTLSCSPISGHRSVSWYQQTPGQGLQFLFEYFSETQRNKGNFPGRFSGRQFSNSRSEMNVSTLELGDSALYLCASSAKTSGSYEQYFGPGTRLTVT.

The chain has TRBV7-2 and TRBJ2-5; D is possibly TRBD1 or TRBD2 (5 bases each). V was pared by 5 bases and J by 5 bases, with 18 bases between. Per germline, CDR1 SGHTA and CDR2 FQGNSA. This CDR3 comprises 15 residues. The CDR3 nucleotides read TGTGCCAGCAGCCCTCCAGGGAGAGGTGGCGAGACCCAGTACTTC. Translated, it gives CASSPPGRGGETQYF.

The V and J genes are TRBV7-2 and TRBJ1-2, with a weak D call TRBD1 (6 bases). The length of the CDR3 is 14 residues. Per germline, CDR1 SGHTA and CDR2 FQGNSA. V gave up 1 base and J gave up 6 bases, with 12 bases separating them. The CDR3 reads CASSLVRRGHGYTF. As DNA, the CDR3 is TGTGCCAGCAGCTTAGTTCGCAGGGGCCATGGCTACACCTTC.

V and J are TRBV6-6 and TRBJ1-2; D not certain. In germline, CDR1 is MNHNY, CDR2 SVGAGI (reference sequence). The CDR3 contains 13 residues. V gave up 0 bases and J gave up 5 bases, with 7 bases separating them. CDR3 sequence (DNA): TGTGCCAGCAGTTACTCGGCTTTTTATGGCTACACCTTC. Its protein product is CASSYSAFYGYTF.

This CDR3 reads CASRPRHASGTPSGNTIYF. The CDR3 DNA is TGTGCCAGCAGACCAAGACACGCCTCCGGGACACCCTCTGGAAACACCATATATTTT. The rearrangement links TRBV5-5 to TRBJ1-3; possible D gene TRBD1, 6 bases. The CDR3 length is 19 residues. With 5 bases removed from V and 0 bases from J, the gap between germline ends came to 24 bases. Germline V gene data show CDR1 as SGHKS and CDR2 as YYEKEE (reference sequence).

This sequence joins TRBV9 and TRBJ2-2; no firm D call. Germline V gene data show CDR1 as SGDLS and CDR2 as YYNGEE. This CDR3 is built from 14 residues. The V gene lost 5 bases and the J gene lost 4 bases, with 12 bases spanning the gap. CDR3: CASRPGRATGELFF. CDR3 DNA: TGTGCCAGCAGGCCCGGTCGGGCCACCGGGGAGCTGTTTTTT.

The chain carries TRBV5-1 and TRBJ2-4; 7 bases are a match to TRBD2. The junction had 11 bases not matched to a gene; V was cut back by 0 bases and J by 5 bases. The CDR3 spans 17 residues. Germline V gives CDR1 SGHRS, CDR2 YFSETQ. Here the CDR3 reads CASSLEVASGSQNIQYF. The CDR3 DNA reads TGCGCCAGCAGCTTGGAGGTCGCTAGCGGAAGCCAAAACATTCAGTACTTC.

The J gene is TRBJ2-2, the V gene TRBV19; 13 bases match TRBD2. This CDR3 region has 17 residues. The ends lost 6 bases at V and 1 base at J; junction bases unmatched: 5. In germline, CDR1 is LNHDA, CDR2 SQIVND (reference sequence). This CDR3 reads CASRGLAGQLNTGELFF. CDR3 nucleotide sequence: TGTGCCAGTAGGGGACTAGCGGGACAATTGAACACCGGGGAGCTGTTTTTT.